This T cell receptor beta chain was identified during a study of control samples from healthy donors and cancer patients. The CDR3 extends over 15 amino acids. V dropped 6 bases and J dropped 8; count of bases not matched to a gene: 13. Germline CDR1 SQVTM, CDR2 ANQGSEA. The protocol was immunoSEQ multiplex PCR, while the TCRdb copy is restricted to in-frame clones and leaves out a portion. The repertoire consists of around 140,000 clones, with around 90% occurring once and the leading ten covering around 5.8%. Specimen: blood. The J gene is TRBJ1-2, the V gene TRBV29-1, with TRBD1 identical over 12 bases. This TCR was recovered from a man aged 18-30 years in good health. CDR3 DNA sequence: TGCAGCGTCGAGCCGGGACAGGGGGCTGAAATGGGCTACACCTTC. Translation: CSVEPGQGAEMGYTF.